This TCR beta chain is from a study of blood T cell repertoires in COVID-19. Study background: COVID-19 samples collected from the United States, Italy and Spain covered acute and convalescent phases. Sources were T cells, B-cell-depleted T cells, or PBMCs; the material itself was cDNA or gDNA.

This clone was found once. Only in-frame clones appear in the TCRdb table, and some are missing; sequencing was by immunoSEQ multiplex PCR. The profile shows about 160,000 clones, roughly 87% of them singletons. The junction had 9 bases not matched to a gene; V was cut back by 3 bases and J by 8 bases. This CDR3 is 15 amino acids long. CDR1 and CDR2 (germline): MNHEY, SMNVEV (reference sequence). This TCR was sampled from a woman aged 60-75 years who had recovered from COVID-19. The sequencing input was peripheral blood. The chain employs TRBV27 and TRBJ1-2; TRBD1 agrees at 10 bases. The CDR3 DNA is TGTGCCAGCAGTTTGGCGGGGACAGGGGACGGCGGCTACACCTTC. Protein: CASSLAGTGDGGYTF.